This TCR beta chain was obtained from a study of CD8+CD57+ T cells in acquired aplastic anemia. For CDR3 and TCR beta VDJ profiling, genomic DNA was the template used. TCRdb passed the reads through MiXCR, listing each CDR3 protein once. The sample carries approximately 190,000 distinct CDR3 sequences, around 47% recorded once. Whole-study findings and limits: Patient and control CD8+ Simpson's diversity was not significantly different. A set of around 30 CD8+ CDR3 sequences was shared between patients and controls, and these sequences appeared highly expressed in patients.

As concerns this clonotype: The antigen is undetermined.

Patients selected for sequencing had displayed CD8+CD57+ cell expansion by flow cytometry. The junction had 8 bases not matched to a gene; V was cut back by 3 bases and J by 3 bases. Germline CDR1 reads SGDLS; CDR2 reads YYNGEE. This CDR3 has 15 amino acids. Specimen: sorted CD4+, CD8+, or CD8+CD57+ T cells (not recorded which) from PBMCs. V usage is TRBV9 and J usage is TRBJ2-7, with 8 bases identical to TRBD2. This TCR came from a human donor with aplastic anemia. CDR3 nucleotides: TGTGCCAGCAGCGAGGGAGGCGGGAGGTACTACGAGCAGTACTTC. This sequence encodes CASSEGGGRYYEQYF.